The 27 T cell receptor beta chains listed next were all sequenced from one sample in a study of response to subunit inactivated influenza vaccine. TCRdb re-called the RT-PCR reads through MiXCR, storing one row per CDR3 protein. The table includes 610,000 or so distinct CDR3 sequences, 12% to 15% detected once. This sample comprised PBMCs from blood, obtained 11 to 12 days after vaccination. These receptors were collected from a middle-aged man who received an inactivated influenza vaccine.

CDR3 sequence (DNA): TGTGCCAGCAGAAAACTAGCGGGTAAACAGTTCTTC. It yields the protein CASRKLAGKQFF. The J gene is TRBJ2-1, the V gene TRBV6-2 or TRBV6-3, with 9 bases identical to TRBD2. Germline values: CDR1 MNHEY, CDR2 SVGEGT. J was trimmed by 13 bases and V by 6 bases; bases with no gene match: 7. The CDR3 runs to 12 residues.

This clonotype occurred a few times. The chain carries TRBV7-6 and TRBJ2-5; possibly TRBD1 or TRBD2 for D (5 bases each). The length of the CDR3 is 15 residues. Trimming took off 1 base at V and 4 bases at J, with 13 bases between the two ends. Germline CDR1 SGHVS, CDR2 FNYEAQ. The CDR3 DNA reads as TGTGCCAGCAGCTTAGTAGGTGGGGGTGGAGAGACCCAGTACTTC. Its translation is CASSLVGGGGETQYF.

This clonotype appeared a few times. This CDR3 is CASRTLRNTEAFF. In DNA, the CDR3 is TGTGCCAGCAGGACTCTCAGGAACACTGAAGCTTTCTTT. The V and J genes are TRBV11-2 and TRBJ1-1; D call uncertain. The CDR3 sequence is 13 residues long. V was pared by 6 bases and J by 1 base, with 9 bases between. The germline CDR1 and CDR2 sequences are SGHAT and FQNNGV.

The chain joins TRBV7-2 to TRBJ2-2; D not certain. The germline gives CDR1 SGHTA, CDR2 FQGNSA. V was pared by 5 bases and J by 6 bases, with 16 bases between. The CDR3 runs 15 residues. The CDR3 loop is CASSRPGAVSGELFF. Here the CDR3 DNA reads TGTGCCAGCAGCAGACCGGGCGCGGTATCCGGGGAGCTGTTTTTT.

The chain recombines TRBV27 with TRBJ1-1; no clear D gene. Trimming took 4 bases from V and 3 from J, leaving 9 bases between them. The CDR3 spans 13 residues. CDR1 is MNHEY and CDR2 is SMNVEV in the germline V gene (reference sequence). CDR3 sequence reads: CASSSSRDTEAFF. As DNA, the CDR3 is TGTGCCAGCAGTTCATCCAGAGACACTGAAGCTTTCTTT.

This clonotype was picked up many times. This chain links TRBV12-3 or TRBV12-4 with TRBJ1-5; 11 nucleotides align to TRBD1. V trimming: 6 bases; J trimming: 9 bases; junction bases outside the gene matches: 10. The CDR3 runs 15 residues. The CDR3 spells CASSPVPGQGGPQHF. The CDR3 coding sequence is TGTGCCAGCAGCCCCGTCCCGGGACAGGGGGGGCCCCAGCATTTT.

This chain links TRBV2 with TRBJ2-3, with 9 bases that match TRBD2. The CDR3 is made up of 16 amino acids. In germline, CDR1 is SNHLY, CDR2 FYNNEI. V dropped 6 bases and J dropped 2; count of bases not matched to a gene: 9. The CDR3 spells CASRRAAGGFTDTQYF. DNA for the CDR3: TGTGCCAGCAGGCGGGCGGCGGGAGGGTTCACAGATACGCAGTATTTT.

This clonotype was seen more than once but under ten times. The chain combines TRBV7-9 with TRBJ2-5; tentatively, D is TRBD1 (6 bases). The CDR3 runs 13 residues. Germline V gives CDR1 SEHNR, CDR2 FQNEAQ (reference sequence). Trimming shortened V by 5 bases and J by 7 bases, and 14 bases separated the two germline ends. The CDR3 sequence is CASSNGQPGTQYF. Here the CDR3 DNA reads TGTGCCAGCAGCAACGGACAGCCGGGGACCCAGTACTTC.

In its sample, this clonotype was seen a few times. This CDR3 reads CASSLVKGQRETQYF. As DNA, the CDR3 is TGTGCCAGCAGCTTAGTAAAGGGACAGCGGGAGACCCAGTACTTC. The V call is TRBV7-9, the J call TRBJ2-5, with 7 nucleotides matching TRBD1. Germline V CDR1 and CDR2: SEHNR, FQNEAQ (reference sequence). The CDR3 is 15 residues long. V shed 1 base, J shed 5 bases, and the junction held 7 bases outside the gene matches.

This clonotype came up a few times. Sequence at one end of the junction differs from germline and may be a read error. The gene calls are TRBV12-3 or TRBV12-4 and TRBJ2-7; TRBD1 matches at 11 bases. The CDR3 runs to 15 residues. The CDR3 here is CASSSRTGGSHEQYF. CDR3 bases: TGTGCCAGCAGTTCCAGGACAGGGGGCTCCCACGAGCAGTACTTC.

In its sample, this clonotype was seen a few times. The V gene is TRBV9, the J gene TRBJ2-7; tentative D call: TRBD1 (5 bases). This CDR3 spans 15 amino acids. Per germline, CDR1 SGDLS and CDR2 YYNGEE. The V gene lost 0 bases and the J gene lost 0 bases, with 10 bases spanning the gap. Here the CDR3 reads CASSVDWGSSYEQYF. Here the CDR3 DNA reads TGTGCCAGCAGCGTAGATTGGGGCAGCTCCTACGAGCAGTACTTC.

CDR3 bases: TGTGCCAGCAGGGGCCGGGACAGGGGACTGGCTGAAGCTTTCTTT. Its translation is CASRGRDRGLAEAFF. J is TRBJ1-1 and V is TRBV7-9; 10 positions agree with TRBD1. CDR1 is SEHNR, CDR2 FQNEAQ, per germline (reference sequence). The V and J ends lost 6 bases and 6 bases, in that order; junction bases with no gene match: 10. The CDR3 length is 15 residues.

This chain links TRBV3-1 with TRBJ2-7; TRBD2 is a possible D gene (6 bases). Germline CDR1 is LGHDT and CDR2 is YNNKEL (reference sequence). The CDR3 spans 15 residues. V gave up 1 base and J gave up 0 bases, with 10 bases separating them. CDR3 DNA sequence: TGTGCCAGCAGCCAAGGACTAGTCATCTCCTACGAGCAGTACTTC. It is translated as CASSQGLVISYEQYF.

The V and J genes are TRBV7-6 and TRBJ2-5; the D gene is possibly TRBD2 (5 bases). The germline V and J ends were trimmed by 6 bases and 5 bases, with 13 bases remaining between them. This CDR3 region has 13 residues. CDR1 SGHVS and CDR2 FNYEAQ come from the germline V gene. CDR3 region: CASSSTPGETQYF. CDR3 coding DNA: TGTGCCAGCAGTTCAACCCCGGGGGAGACCCAGTACTTC.

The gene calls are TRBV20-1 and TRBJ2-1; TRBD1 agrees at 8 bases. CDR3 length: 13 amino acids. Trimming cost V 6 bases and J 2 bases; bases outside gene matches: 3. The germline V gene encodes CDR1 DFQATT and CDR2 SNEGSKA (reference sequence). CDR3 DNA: TGCAGTGCCACACAGGGGGCCTACAATGAGCAGTTCTTC. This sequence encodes CSATQGAYNEQFF.

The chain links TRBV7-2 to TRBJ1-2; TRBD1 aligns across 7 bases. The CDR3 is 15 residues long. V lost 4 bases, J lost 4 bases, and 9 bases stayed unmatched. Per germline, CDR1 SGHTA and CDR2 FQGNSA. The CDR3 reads CASSSSDRASYGYTF. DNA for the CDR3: TGTGCCAGCAGCTCTTCAGACAGGGCTAGCTATGGCTACACCTTC.

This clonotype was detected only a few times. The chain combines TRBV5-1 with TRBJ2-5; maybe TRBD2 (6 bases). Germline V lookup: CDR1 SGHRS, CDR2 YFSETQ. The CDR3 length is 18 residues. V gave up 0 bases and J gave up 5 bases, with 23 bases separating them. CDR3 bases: TGCGCCAGCAGCTTGGCCCTAACTCTAGCGAGACCGGGGGAGACCCAGTACTTC. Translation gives CASSLALTLARPGETQYF.

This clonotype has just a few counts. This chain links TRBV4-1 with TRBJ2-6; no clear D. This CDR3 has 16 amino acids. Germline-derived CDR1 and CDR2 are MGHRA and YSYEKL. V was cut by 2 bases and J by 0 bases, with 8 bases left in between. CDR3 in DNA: TGCGCCAGCAGCCAAATTAGGAGCTCTGGGGCCAACGTCCTGACTTTC. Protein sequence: CASSQIRSSGANVLTF.

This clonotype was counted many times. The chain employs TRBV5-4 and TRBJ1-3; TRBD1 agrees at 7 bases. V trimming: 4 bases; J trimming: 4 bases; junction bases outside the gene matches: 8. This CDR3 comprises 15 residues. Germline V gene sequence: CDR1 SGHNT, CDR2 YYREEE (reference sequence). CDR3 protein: CASSQDRIGGNTIYF. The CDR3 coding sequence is TGTGCCAGCAGCCAGGACAGGATAGGCGGAAACACCATATATTTT. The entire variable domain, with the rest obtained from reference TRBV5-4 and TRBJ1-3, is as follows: ETGVTQSPTHLIKTRGQQVTLRCSSQSGHNTVSWYQQALGQGPQFIFQYYREEENGRGNFPPRFSGLQFPNYSSELNVNALELDDSALYLCASSQDRIGGNTIYFGEGSWLTVV.

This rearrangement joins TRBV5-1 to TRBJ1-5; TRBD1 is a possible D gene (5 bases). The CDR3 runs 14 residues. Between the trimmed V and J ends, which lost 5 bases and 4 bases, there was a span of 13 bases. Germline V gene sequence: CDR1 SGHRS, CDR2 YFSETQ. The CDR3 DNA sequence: TGCGCCAGCAGTCCCGGGACTGAGAATCAGCCCCAGCATTTT. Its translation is CASSPGTENQPQHF.

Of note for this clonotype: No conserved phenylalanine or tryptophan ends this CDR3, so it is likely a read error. In DNA, the CDR3 is TGCAGCGTTGATTCGGGACAGGGTTACGAGCAGTACCTC. As protein: CSVDSGQGYEQYL. The rearrangement joins TRBV29-1 to TRBJ2-7; TRBD1 matches at 9 bases. The CDR3 consists of 13 residues. Germline CDR1 reads SQVTM; CDR2 reads ANQGSEA. Trimming took 3 bases from V and 4 from J; bases not matched to a gene: 4.

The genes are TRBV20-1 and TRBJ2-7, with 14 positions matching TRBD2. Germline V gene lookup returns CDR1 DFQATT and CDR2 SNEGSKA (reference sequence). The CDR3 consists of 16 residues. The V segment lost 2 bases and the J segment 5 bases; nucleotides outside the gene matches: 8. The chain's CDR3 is CSARPRTSGGRNEQYF. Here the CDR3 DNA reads TGCAGTGCTAGACCTCGGACTAGCGGGGGGCGGAACGAGCAGTACTTC.

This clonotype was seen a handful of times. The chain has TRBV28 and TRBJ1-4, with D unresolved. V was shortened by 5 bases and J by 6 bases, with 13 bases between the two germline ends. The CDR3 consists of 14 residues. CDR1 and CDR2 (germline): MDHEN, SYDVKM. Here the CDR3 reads CASSRLGTYEKLFF. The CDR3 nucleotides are TGTGCCAGCAGTCGATTGGGCACGTATGAAAAACTGTTTTTT.

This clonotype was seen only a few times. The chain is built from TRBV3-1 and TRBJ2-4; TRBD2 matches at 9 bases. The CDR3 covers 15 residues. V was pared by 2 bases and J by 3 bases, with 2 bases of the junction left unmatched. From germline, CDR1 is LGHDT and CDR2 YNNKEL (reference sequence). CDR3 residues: CASSQKREDKNIQYF. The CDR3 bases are TGTGCCAGCAGCCAAAAGCGGGAGGACAAAAACATTCAGTACTTC.

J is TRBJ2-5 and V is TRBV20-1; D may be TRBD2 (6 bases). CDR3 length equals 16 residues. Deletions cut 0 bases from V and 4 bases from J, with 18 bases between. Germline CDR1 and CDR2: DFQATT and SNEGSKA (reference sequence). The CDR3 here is CSARDGGARFGETQYF. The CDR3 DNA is TGCAGTGCTAGAGATGGCGGGGCGCGGTTTGGAGAGACCCAGTACTTC.

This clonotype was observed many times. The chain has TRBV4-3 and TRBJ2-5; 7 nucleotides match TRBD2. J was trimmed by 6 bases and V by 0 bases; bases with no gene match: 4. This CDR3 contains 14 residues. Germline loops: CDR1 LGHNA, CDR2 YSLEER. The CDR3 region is CASSQDSGLQTQYF. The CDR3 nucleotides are TGCGCCAGCAGCCAAGATAGCGGGCTCCAGACCCAGTACTTC.

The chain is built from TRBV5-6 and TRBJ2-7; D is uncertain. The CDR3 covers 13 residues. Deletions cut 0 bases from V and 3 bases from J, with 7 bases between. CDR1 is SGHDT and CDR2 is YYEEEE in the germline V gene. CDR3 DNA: TGTGCCAGCAGCTTGGTCAACCACTACGAGCAGTACTTC. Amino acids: CASSLVNHYEQYF.